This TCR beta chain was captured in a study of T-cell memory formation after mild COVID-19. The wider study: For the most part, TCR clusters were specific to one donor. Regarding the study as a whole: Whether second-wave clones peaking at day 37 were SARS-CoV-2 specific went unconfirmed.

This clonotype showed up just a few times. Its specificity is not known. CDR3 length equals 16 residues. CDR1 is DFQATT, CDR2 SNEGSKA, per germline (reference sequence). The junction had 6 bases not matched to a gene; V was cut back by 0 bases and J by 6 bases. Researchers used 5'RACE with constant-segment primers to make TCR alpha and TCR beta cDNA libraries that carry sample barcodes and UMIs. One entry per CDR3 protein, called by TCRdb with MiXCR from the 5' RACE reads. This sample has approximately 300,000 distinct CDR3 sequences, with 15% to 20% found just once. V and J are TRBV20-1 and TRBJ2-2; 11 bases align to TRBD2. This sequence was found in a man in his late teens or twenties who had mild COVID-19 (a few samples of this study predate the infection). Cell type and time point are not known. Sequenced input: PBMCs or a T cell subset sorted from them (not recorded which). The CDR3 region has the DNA TGCAGTGCTAGAGATAGGGCACTAGCGGGGGCCGGGGAGCTGTTTTTT. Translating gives CSARDRALAGAGELFF.